Listed below are T cell receptor beta chains from one sample, sequenced in a study of graft-versus-host responses after intestinal transplantation. These receptors lack a known antigen. The data were produced by immunoSEQ multiplex PCR, yet TCRdb's version contains in-frame clones alone and is incomplete. The sample shows about 110,000 clones, approximately 93% of them seen only once. The sequenced sample was unstimulated CD8+ T cells sorted from spleen or lymph node cells, obtained before transplant. The receptors originated from a human donor who was the organ donor for an intestinal transplant. Both conserved end residues are trimmed from each CDR3. The size of a clone is reported for some rows only, either as once, few or many, or as a class for expanded clones.

abundance,j_gene,v_gene,CDR3aa
-,TRBJ2-1,TRBV18,ASSPRKSPYNEQF
-,TRBJ2-7,TRBV27,ASSPPGSYEQY
-,TRBJ2-2,TRBV28,ASKGAGELF
-,TRBJ2-7,TRBV27,ASSLGGRDYEQY
-,TRBJ2-5,TRBV18,ASSPPNQEVETQY
-,TRBJ2-3,TRBV5-1,ASSETGGTDTQY
-,TRBJ1-1,TRBV27,ASSLSGQLNTEAF
-,TRBJ2-3,TRBV7-9,ASSLRTERGTDTQY
-,TRBJ1-5,TRBV10-3,AISEPEDRVNQPQH
-,TRBJ2-5,TRBV6-6,ASRQETQY
-,TRBJ2-7,TRBV11-2,ASSLGAYEQY
-,TRBJ2-3,TRBV19,ASSTREGVVTDTQY
-,TRBJ2-5,TRBV7-9,ASSLAGVQETQY
-,TRBJ1-1,TRBV9,ASSASHQPRLGAF
once,TRBJ2-5,TRBV29-1,SAGRRGGTQY
-,TRBJ2-1,TRBV29-1,SALGGADRERGEQF
once,TRBJ1-5,TRBV19,ASSLMIYSNQPQH
-,TRBJ2-1,TRBV6-1,ASSEVSLFRDEQF
-,TRBJ1-2,TRBV5-4,ASSFADRPNYGYT
-,TRBJ1-1,TRBV4-1,ASSHQQTNTEAF
-,TRBJ1-2,TRBV9,ASSGEGITSYGYT
-,TRBJ1-4,TRBV4-1,ASSQVGTGTTNEKLF
-,TRBJ1-2,TRBV28,ATESGTGANYGYT
-,TRBJ2-5,TRBV2,ASSPSGGARQY
-,TRBJ1-1,TRBV5-6,ASTDSLDGYTEAF
-,TRBJ1-4,TRBV6-5,ASSIDGPNEKLF
-,TRBJ2-4,TRBV5-8,ASSLSPVLAKNIQY
-,TRBJ1-1,TRBV14,ASRARGRGTEAF
-,TRBJ2-7,TRBV4-1,ASSPESGGQFYEQY
-,TRBJ2-3,TRBV9,ASSGTSGRASTDTQY
-,TRBJ1-5,TRBV27,ASSLVYHQPQH
-,TRBJ2-3,TRBV30,AWSVKARQADTQY
-,TRBJ2-7,TRBV5-6,ASSDSFSYEQY
-,TRBJ2-7,TRBV19,ASSISWRPLSYEQY
-,TRBJ2-3,TRBV2,ASSEAAGGITDTQY
-,TRBJ1-1,TRBV4-1,ASSQEVPGRAEAF
-,TRBJ1-1,TRBV6-1,ASSERLSENTEAF
-,TRBJ2-7,TRBV10-3,AISEGLAGEYEQY
-,TRBJ2-1,TRBV9,ASSATGTSVYNEQF
-,TRBJ2-3,TRBV6-1,ASIAQGRLTDTQY
-,TRBJ2-3,TRBV7-8,ASSSRAFESTDTQY
-,TRBJ1-1,TRBV15,ATRNVAWSGQGVAMAEAF
-,TRBJ2-2,TRBV6-5,ASSYRLAGAGELF
-,TRBJ2-5,TRBV4-3,ASSLQIPGTSGRGETQY
-,TRBJ2-1,TRBV5-1,ASSPLSNQLDEQF
once,TRBJ1-6,TRBV7-2,ASSERRGKTGWFSPLH